This TCR beta chain appears in the sequencing data of a study of identical twins. The study, taken as a whole, reports: The authors noted that invariant MAIT and iNKT cells could partly confound zero-insertion analyses.

A universal primer site was incorporated via template switching, and the cDNA contained unique molecular identifiers. TCRdb ran MiXCR on the 5' RACE reads and lists one entry per CDR3 protein. Among 700,000 or so distinct CDR3 sequences listed, around 8.6% were seen once. V lost 7 bases, J lost 3 bases, and 16 bases lay in between. Germline CDR1 is SQVTM and CDR2 is ANQGSEA. This CDR3 has 13 residues. Only healthy Caucasians were included as donors. Worth noting for this clonotype: What it recognizes is unknown.

The sample was also reused in another study, on yellow fever vaccine responses in identical twins. That publication notes: In identical twins, vaccine T cell responses appeared partly shared and partly individual.

The origin of this receptor is a woman under 30 in good health. This sequence joins TRBV29-1 and TRBJ2-7; tentatively, D is TRBD2 (5 bases). The source material was PBMCs. In nucleotides, the CDR3 is TGCAGCGCCCGCCCCGACGGAGGCTACGAGCAGTACTTC. Protein: CSARPDGGYEQYF.